This TCR beta chain appears in the sequencing data of a study of blood T cell repertoires in COVID-19. Looking at the study overall: Nucleic acid was either cDNA or gDNA, and it came from T cells, B-cell-depleted T cells, or PBMCs.

In the authors' methods: Estimation of nucleated cell counts relied on the amplification of reference gene primers. Some clones are missing from TCRdb's copy, which holds only in-frame ones; the method was immunoSEQ multiplex PCR. The V and J calls and clone size were taken over from that table, and D and trimming were inferred from the DNA. The data hold 350,000 to 400,000 clones, with roughly 84% observed a single time. Germline lookup yields CDR1 SGHAT and CDR2 FQNNGV. V lost 1 base, J lost 1 base, and 10 bases stayed unmatched. The CDR3 is 17 amino acids. Everyone who took part was roughly 18 to 95 years old, and they came from about two dozen US areas.

This TCR was sampled from a woman in her 30s who had recovered from COVID-19. This chain joins TRBV11-2 and TRBJ2-7; 7 bases are shared with TRBD2. The sample consisted of PBMCs or T cells enriched from blood (not recorded which). CDR3 nucleotides: TGTGCCAGCAGCTTAGCCCTGCTCGGGGGGTTATCCTACGAGCAGTACTTC. Its translation: CASSLALLGGLSYEQYF.